A single sample gave rise to the 32 T cell receptor beta chains below, sequenced in a study of cytomegalovirus exposure and HLA in healthy donors. The PCR had 60 Vbeta and 13 Jbeta primers. The repertoire was sequenced with immunoSEQ multiplex PCR; TCRdb's copy has only in-frame clones and lacks some. Of roughly 150,000 clones in the sample, roughly 80% are singletons; the top ten hold 13% to 15%. Sample: PBMCs. The origin of the receptors is a woman in her thirties or forties in good health and CMV-seronegative.

The rearrangement uses TRBV10-3 and TRBJ2-7; 10 nucleotides agree with TRBD1. Trimming took 4 bases from V and 7 from J; bases not matched to a gene: 7. The germline CDR1 and CDR2 sequences are ENHRY and SYGVKD. This CDR3 is built from 14 residues. CDR3 in amino acids: CAISVLGQGLEQYF. CDR3 nucleotide sequence: TGTGCCATCAGTGTTTTGGGACAGGGGCTGGAGCAGTACTTC.

The V gene is TRBV6-5, the J gene TRBJ1-6, with a tentative D call TRBD1 (5 bases). The CDR3 spans 14 residues. Trimming took 4 bases from V and 4 from J, leaving 8 bases between them. Germline assignment: CDR1 MNHEY and CDR2 SVGAGI. CDR3 in DNA: TGTGCCAGCAGTTCCGACAGTTATAATTCACCCCTCCACTTT. The encoded protein is CASSSDSYNSPLHF.

V is TRBV6-5 and J is TRBJ1-3; D is unresolved. There are 13 residues in the CDR3. Per germline, CDR1 MNHEY and CDR2 SVGAGI. The V gene lost 8 bases and the J gene lost 8 bases, with 16 bases spanning the gap. CDR3 coding DNA: TGTGCCAGCCGACCGGCAAAAGGAGACACCATATATTTT. Encoded protein: CASRPAKGDTIYF.

This clone was detected only a few times. This chain joins TRBV2 and TRBJ1-1, with D possibly TRBD1 on 5 matching bases. V lost 6 bases, J lost 0 bases, and 11 bases lay in between. This CDR3 spans 14 amino acids. Germline V gene lookup returns CDR1 SNHLY and CDR2 FYNNEI. CDR3 sequence (DNA): TGTGCCAGCAGCCAAGGACAACTGAACACTGAAGCTTTCTTT. Its translation: CASSQGQLNTEAFF.

This chain's CDR3 is CASSTLAPGGTGELFF. Here the CDR3 DNA reads TGTGCCAGTAGTACCCTAGCGCCCGGGGGAACCGGGGAGCTGTTTTTT. This chain links TRBV19 with TRBJ2-2, with a weak D call TRBD2 (6 bases). Looked up from germline, CDR1 is LNHDA and CDR2 is SQIVND (reference sequence). The CDR3 runs to 16 residues. V was cut by 4 bases and J by 5 bases, with 17 bases left in between.

This clone was counted between two and nine times. V and J are TRBV7-8 and TRBJ2-1, with D perhaps TRBD2 (5 bases). Trimming took off 2 bases at V and 2 bases at J, with 7 bases between the two ends. The CDR3 has 14 residues. Germline V CDR1 and CDR2: SGHVS, FQNEAQ. The CDR3 is CASSLYGTYNEQFF. CDR3 sequence (DNA): TGTGCCAGCAGCTTATACGGGACCTACAATGAGCAGTTCTTC.

V and J are TRBV9 and TRBJ1-2, with TRBD1 as a possible D gene (6 bases). The V and J ends lost 3 bases and 8 bases respectively, with 20 bases between them. This CDR3 has 15 residues. Germline CDR1 is SGDLS and CDR2 is YYNGEE. In nucleotides, the CDR3 is TGTGCCAGCAGCGACGAAGGGGGTTATAGTGGGGGCTACACCTTC. It encodes CASSDEGGYSGGYTF.

The chain has TRBV2 and TRBJ2-1, with 13 bases lining up with TRBD2. This CDR3 is built from 19 residues. CDR1 is SNHLY and CDR2 is FYNNEI in the germline V gene. V gave up 6 bases and J gave up 6 bases; unmatched junction bases: 17. The DNA of the CDR3 is TGTGCCAGCAGCCGCCGGACTAGCGGGAGTACCCTCCATACCAATGAGCAGTTCTTC. Translated: CASSRRTSGSTLHTNEQFF.

V gene TRBV11-3 combines with J gene TRBJ2-1; 9 nucleotides agree with TRBD2. Per the germline V gene, CDR1 is SGHNT and CDR2 is YENEEA. The CDR3 is made up of 16 amino acids. Trimming cost V 1 base and J 3 bases; bases outside gene matches: 4. The CDR3 nucleotides read TGTGCCAGCAGCTTAGGCGGGGGGGGTATCTACAATGAGCAGTTCTTC. As protein: CASSLGGGGIYNEQFF. The full variable domain, completed using reference TRBV11-3 and TRBJ2-1, is EAGVVQSPRYKIIEKKQPVAFWCNPISGHNTLYWYLQNLGQGPELLIRYENEEAVDDSQLPKDRFSAERLKGVDSTLKIQPAELGDSAVYLCASSLGGGGIYNEQFFGPGTRLTVL.

This clone appeared a few times. The rearrangement joins TRBV15 to TRBJ1-6; D is uncertain. The germline CDR1 and CDR2 sequences are LNHNV and YYDKDF (reference sequence). This CDR3 is built from 12 residues. Trimming cost V 0 bases and J 10 bases, with 4 bases left between them. In nucleotides, the CDR3 is TGTGCCACCAGCAGAGATCTGTCACCCCTCCACTTT. Residues: CATSRDLSPLHF.

This clone was seen a few times. This chain connects TRBV6-1 to TRBJ1-3; D ambiguous. The V end lost 5 bases, the J end lost 4 bases, and 6 bases lay between the germline ends. The length of the CDR3 is 12 residues. Germline CDR1 MNHNS, CDR2 SASEGT. CDR3 DNA: TGTGCCAGCAGTACAGCCGGAAACACCATATATTTT. This codes for CASSTAGNTIYF.

The rearrangement uses TRBV9 and TRBJ1-1; D uncertain. CDR1 and CDR2 from the germline V gene are SGDLS and YYNGEE. The CDR3 has 13 residues. Between the trimmed V and J ends, which lost 4 bases and 2 bases, there was a span of 9 bases. Here the CDR3 reads CASSTQINTEAFF. The CDR3 region has the DNA TGTGCCAGCAGCACCCAGATAAACACTGAAGCTTTCTTT.

The chain carries TRBV7-9 and TRBJ2-2; D is uncertain. From germline, CDR1 is SEHNR and CDR2 FQNEAQ (reference sequence). V lost 5 bases, J lost 5 bases, and 12 bases lay in between. The CDR3 runs 14 residues. The CDR3 sequence: CASSVDMETGELFF. Here the CDR3 DNA reads TGTGCCAGCAGCGTAGATATGGAGACCGGGGAGCTGTTTTTT.

J is TRBJ2-1 and V is TRBV15; D possibly corresponds to TRBD2 (5 bases). The CDR3 extends over 13 amino acids. V was shortened by 2 bases and J by 8 bases, with 10 bases between the two germline ends. Germline-derived CDR1 and CDR2 are LNHNV and YYDKDF (reference sequence). The CDR3 reads CATSRTSYDEQFF. The CDR3 DNA reads TGTGCCACCAGCAGAACTAGTTACGATGAGCAGTTCTTC.

This chain joins TRBV28 and TRBJ1-1, with D perhaps matching TRBD1 (5 bases). The CDR3 runs 17 residues. The germline gives CDR1 MDHEN, CDR2 SYDVKM. V was cut by 1 base and J by 0 bases, with 15 bases left in between. The CDR3 spells CASSLSLLGPMNTEAFF. CDR3 DNA: TGTGCCAGCAGTTTATCCCTCTTGGGGCCGATGAACACTGAAGCTTTCTTT.

J is TRBJ1-2 and V is TRBV7-2; D may be TRBD1 (5 bases). The CDR3 length is 13 residues. Germline V gene lookup returns CDR1 SGHTA and CDR2 FQGNSA. V dropped 4 bases and J dropped 1 base, with 7 bases sitting between them. The CDR3 nucleotides read TGTGCCAGCAGCTCCGACAGTAACTATGGCTACACCTTC. Protein: CASSSDSNYGYTF.

The chain employs TRBV27 and TRBJ2-2; D is ambiguous. Trimming removed 5 bases at V and 7 bases at J, with 8 bases between. This CDR3 comprises 12 residues. Germline-derived CDR1 and CDR2 are MNHEY and SMNVEV (reference sequence). In nucleotides, the CDR3 is TGTGCCAGCAGTCCGCGAATCGGGGAGCTGTTTTTT. As protein: CASSPRIGELFF.

This clone has only a few counts. Other nucleotide sequences in the sample specify the same CDR3. The chain combines TRBV7-2 with TRBJ2-3; 8 bases align to TRBD1. Germline values: CDR1 SGHTA, CDR2 FQGNSA. The length of the CDR3 is 15 residues. V was pared by 4 bases and J by 5 bases, with 8 bases of the junction left unmatched. The CDR3 spells CASSSTGVFKDTQYF. The CDR3 DNA reads TGTGCCAGCAGCTCGACAGGGGTGTTCAAAGATACGCAGTATTTT.

V gene TRBV5-1 combines with J gene TRBJ1-2; maybe TRBD1 (5 bases). Trimming left V 0 bases short and J 3 bases short, with 12 bases between. Germline CDR1 SGHRS, CDR2 YFSETQ. The CDR3 is made up of 15 amino acids. The DNA for the CDR3 is TGCGCCAGCAGCTTGGGATCAGGGAAAGACTATGGCTACACCTTC. Its translation is CASSLGSGKDYGYTF.

This sequence joins TRBV18 and TRBJ1-5, with 7 bases lining up with TRBD1. The CDR3 consists of 17 residues. Germline CDR1 and CDR2: KGHSH and LQKENI. V lost 4 bases and J lost 6; bases outside the gene matches: 15. CDR3 DNA: TGTGCCAGCTCACGGTCCAGAGGGGGCGTGGGCCTTCAGCCCCAGCATTTT. Its protein product is CASSRSRGGVGLQPQHF.

V is TRBV19 and J is TRBJ1-2; D is undetermined. The germline V gene has CDR1 LNHDA and CDR2 SQIVND (reference sequence). The CDR3 runs 14 residues. With 2 bases removed from V and 4 bases from J, the gap between germline ends came to 11 bases. This CDR3 reads CASSINTESYGYTF. The CDR3 DNA reads TGTGCCAGTAGTATAAACACAGAAAGCTATGGCTACACCTTC.

On this clone: Other DNA sequences in the same sample also yield this CDR3. As DNA, the CDR3 is TGTGCCAGCAGTTTGCGTTACGAGCAGTACTTC. Translation: CASSLRYEQYF. The chain uses TRBV28 and TRBJ2-7, with no clear D. Looked up from germline, CDR1 is MDHEN and CDR2 is SYDVKM. This CDR3 is 11 amino acids long. V dropped 3 bases and J dropped 4 bases, with 4 bases sitting between them.

There are a few counts of this clone. The chain links TRBV7-2 to TRBJ2-3, with D possibly being TRBD1 (6 bases). CDR3 length: 15 residues. From germline, CDR1 is SGHTA and CDR2 FQGNSA. V was trimmed by 3 bases and J by 2 bases, leaving 12 bases between them. The CDR3 loop reads CASSFPGTPTDTQYF. Here the CDR3 DNA reads TGTGCCAGCAGCTTCCCCGGGACACCCACAGATACGCAGTATTTT.

The genes are TRBV28 and TRBJ2-1; perhaps TRBD2 as D (5 bases). The CDR3 consists of 11 residues. The V end was cut by 10 bases, the J end by 4 bases, with 8 bases between. Germline CDR1 is MDHEN and CDR2 is SYDVKM. In nucleotides, the CDR3 is TGTGCCATAGAGCGGTACAATGAGCAGTTCTTC. It yields the protein CAIERYNEQFF.

The J gene is TRBJ2-7, the V gene TRBV23-1, with D possibly TRBD1 on 5 matching bases. TRBV23-1 is noted as an ORF with a role that remains uncertain. This CDR3 is 18 amino acids long. V was clipped by 0 bases and J by 3 bases, with 21 bases between them. CDR3 DNA sequence: TGCGCCAGCAGTCAATCGACTCGGGCCAGGGCGCTCGGCTACGAGCAGTACTTC. Its protein is CASSQSTRARALGYEQYF.

The chain recombines TRBV28 with TRBJ2-5; 11 nucleotides agree with TRBD1. The J call could be wrong; TRBJ2-7 is a better fit for the DNA end. CDR1 and CDR2 from the germline V gene are MDHEN and SYDVKM. The CDR3 spans 16 residues. CDR3 nucleotide sequence: TGTGCCAGCAGACTGAGGGACAGGGGGTCCTCCTACGAGCAGTACTTC. This gives the protein CASRLRDRGSSYEQYF.

The genes are TRBV11-2 and TRBJ2-1; D not certain. The CDR3 spans 12 residues. Germline V gene lookup returns CDR1 SGHAT and CDR2 FQNNGV. Trimming left V 4 bases short and J 4 bases short, with 5 bases between. The CDR3 bases are TGTGCCAGCAGCTCCACTTACAATGAGCAGTTCTTC. Amino acid sequence: CASSSTYNEQFF.

The chain combines TRBV5-4 with TRBJ1-3, with a tentative D call TRBD1 (6 bases). Germline V gene data show CDR1 as SGHNT and CDR2 as YYREEE (reference sequence). This CDR3 is 13 amino acids long. Deletions cut 2 bases from V and 4 bases from J, with 7 bases between. DNA of the CDR3: TGTGCCAGCAGCTTACAGGGAGGAAACACCATATATTTT. The encoded protein is CASSLQGGNTIYF.

The gene calls are TRBV27 and TRBJ2-5; TRBD2 might be the D (6 bases). From germline, CDR1 is MNHEY and CDR2 SMNVEV (reference sequence). CDR3 length: 14 residues. Deletions cut 2 bases from V and 2 bases from J, with 9 bases between. DNA for the CDR3: TGTGCCAGCAGTTTAGTTAGCGGACAAGAGACCCAGTACTTC. Translating gives CASSLVSGQETQYF.

This chain joins TRBV27 and TRBJ1-3; 10 nucleotides agree with TRBD1. This CDR3 contains 18 residues. The V and J ends lost 2 bases and 0 bases, in that order; junction bases with no gene match: 7. Per the germline V gene, CDR1 is MNHEY and CDR2 is SMNVEV (reference sequence). CDR3 bases: TGTGCCAGCAGTTTAACGGGACAGGGGCCAGGCTCTGGAAACACCATATATTTT. Its protein product is CASSLTGQGPGSGNTIYF.

This rearrangement joins TRBV19 to TRBJ1-5, with D hard to call. Per the germline V gene, CDR1 is LNHDA and CDR2 is SQIVND (reference sequence). V was cut by 4 bases and J by 3 bases, with 13 bases left in between. CDR3 length: 15 residues. In DNA form, the CDR3 reads TGTGCCAGTAGTACCCCGGCGGATTTCAATCAGCCCCAGCATTTT. Translation: CASSTPADFNQPQHF.

CDR3 protein: CASSSPTGPYGYTF. CDR3 coding DNA: TGTGCCAGCAGCTCCCCCACAGGGCCCTATGGCTACACCTTC. This chain connects TRBV28 to TRBJ1-2; possible D gene TRBD1, 6 bases. Germline CDR1 MDHEN, CDR2 SYDVKM. The CDR3 runs 14 residues. Trimming removed 6 bases from V and 4 bases from J, with 15 bases in between.